These 10 T cell receptor beta chains came from one sample sequenced in a study of blood T cell repertoires in COVID-19. Using immunoSEQ multiplex PCR, the repertoire was profiled, and TCRdb retains in-frame clones only, with some absent. The sample has more than 450,000 clones; about nine tenths are singletons. Material for sequencing was PBMCs or T cells enriched from blood (not recorded which). The receptors stem from a woman in her late teens or twenties who had recovered from COVID-19.

This chain joins TRBV4-1 and TRBJ2-6, with a possible D match to TRBD2 (5 bases). The CDR3 has 17 residues. V was clipped by 1 base and J by 0 bases, with 10 bases between them. From germline, CDR1 is MGHRA and CDR2 YSYEKL. The CDR3 nucleotides are TGCGCCAGCAGCCAAGGGGCGGGTAGCTCTGGGGCCAACGTCCTGACTTTC. It codes for CASSQGAGSSGANVLTF.

The rearrangement uses TRBV12-5 and TRBJ2-5, with no clear D. With 7 bases removed from V and 5 bases from J, the gap between germline ends came to 5 bases. CDR3 length: 10 residues. Per germline, CDR1 LGHNT and CDR2 FRNRAP. The CDR3 nucleotides are TGTGCTAGTGCGCGGGAGACCCAGTACTTC. Protein product: CASARETQYF.

The chain carries TRBV5-1 and TRBJ2-3, with 12 bases fitting TRBD2. The CDR3 extends over 15 amino acids. Germline assignment: CDR1 SGHRS and CDR2 YFSETQ. The V segment lost 6 bases and the J segment 5 bases; nucleotides outside the gene matches: 7. CDR3 bases: TGCGCCAGCAAGAGACTAGCGGGGGCGGGAGATACGCAGTATTTT. It specifies CASKRLAGAGDTQYF.

The chain carries TRBV5-8 and TRBJ1-2, with 8 bases matching TRBD1. This CDR3 is 16 amino acids long. Germline V CDR1 and CDR2: SGHTS, YDEGEE. Unmatched junction bases numbered 12, after V lost 4 bases and J lost 4 bases. CDR3 nucleotides: TGTGCCAGCAGCCCGGGCGACAGGGGTATGGTCTATGGCTACACCTTC. This encodes CASSPGDRGMVYGYTF.

Here the CDR3 reads CASGLVIDRGRQPQHF. In DNA, the CDR3 is TGTGCTAGTGGTTTGGTAATTGACAGGGGTCGTCAGCCCCAGCATTTT. V is TRBV12-5 and J is TRBJ1-5; 8 bases match TRBD1. The length of the CDR3 is 16 residues. From germline, CDR1 is LGHNT and CDR2 FRNRAP. V lost 0 bases and J lost 6; bases outside the gene matches: 7.

The chain employs TRBV7-3 and TRBJ2-3; TRBD2 is a possible D gene (6 bases). The CDR3 contains 14 residues. V lost 0 bases, J lost 6 bases, and 10 bases lay in between. In germline, CDR1 is SGHTA, CDR2 FQGTGA. The CDR3, as DNA: TGTGCCAGCAGCTTAACGGGGGGAGTGGATACGCAGTATTTT. Translation: CASSLTGGVDTQYF.

This clone has more than one count but fewer than ten. This chain links TRBV5-8 with TRBJ1-5, with 8 bases lining up with TRBD1. The CDR3 extends over 15 amino acids. Unmatched junction bases numbered 5, after V lost 1 base and J lost 5 bases. CDR1 is SGHTS, CDR2 YDEGEE, per germline. As DNA, the CDR3 is TGTGCCAGCAGCTTGAACAGGGGGGCCGATCAGCCCCAGCATTTT. This gives the protein CASSLNRGADQPQHF.

This clone was seen once. The gene calls are TRBV5-5 and TRBJ1-1; D perhaps matches TRBD1 (5 bases). The V end lost 0 bases, the J end lost 1 base, and 10 bases lay between the germline ends. Germline V gene lookup returns CDR1 SGHKS and CDR2 YYEKEE (reference sequence). CDR3 length equals 15 residues. CDR3 DNA sequence: TGTGCCAGCAGCTTGGAAGTGACAGCGAACACTGAAGCTTTCTTT. Translation gives CASSLEVTANTEAFF.

This chain links TRBV2 with TRBJ1-6, with D possibly TRBD1 on 5 matching bases. V lost 10 bases to trimming and J lost 7 bases, with 14 bases between them. This CDR3 comprises 13 residues. Germline V gene sequence: CDR1 SNHLY, CDR2 FYNNEI. CDR3 bases: TGTGCCACCAGGACATCGTTAAATTCACCCCTCCACTTT. It specifies CATRTSLNSPLHF.

The genes are TRBV11-2 and TRBJ2-3, with D perhaps TRBD1 (6 bases). Germline V gene lookup returns CDR1 SGHAT and CDR2 FQNNGV. CDR3 length: 15 amino acids. V lost 0 bases to trimming and J lost 2 bases, with 9 bases between them. The CDR3 protein is CASSLERGNTDTQYF. The DNA for the CDR3 is TGTGCCAGCAGCTTAGAGAGGGGGAACACAGATACGCAGTATTTT.